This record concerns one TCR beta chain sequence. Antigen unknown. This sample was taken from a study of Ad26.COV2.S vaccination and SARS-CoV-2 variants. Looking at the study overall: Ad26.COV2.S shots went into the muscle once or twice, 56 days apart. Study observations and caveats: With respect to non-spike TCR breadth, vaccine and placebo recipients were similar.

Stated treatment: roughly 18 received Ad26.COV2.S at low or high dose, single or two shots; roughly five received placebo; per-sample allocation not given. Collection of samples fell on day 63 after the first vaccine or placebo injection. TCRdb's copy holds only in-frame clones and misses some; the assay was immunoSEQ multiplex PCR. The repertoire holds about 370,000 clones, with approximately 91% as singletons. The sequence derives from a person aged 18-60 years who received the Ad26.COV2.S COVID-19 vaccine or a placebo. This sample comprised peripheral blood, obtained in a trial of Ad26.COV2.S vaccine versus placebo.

DNA of the CDR3: TGTGCCAGCAGCTTGACGGAAGATAGCAATCAGCCCCAGCATTTT. Protein product: CASSLTEDSNQPQHF. The chain links TRBV7-9 to TRBJ1-5; D call uncertain. Trimming stripped 3 bases from V and 0 bases from J, with 9 bases between. Germline V gene sequence: CDR1 SEHNR, CDR2 FQNEAQ (reference sequence). The CDR3 has 15 amino acids.